The T cell receptor (beta chain) under discussion was sequenced for a study of blood T cell repertoires in COVID-19. Study-level background: Sample material is recorded as cDNA or gDNA derived from T cells, B-cell-depleted T cells, or PBMCs.

Per germline, CDR1 LNHDA and CDR2 SQIVND (reference sequence). The CDR3 consists of 14 residues. V gave up 4 bases and J gave up 6 bases; unmatched junction bases: 4. Only in-frame clones appear in the TCRdb table, and some are missing; sequencing was by immunoSEQ multiplex PCR. The sample has a few hundred thousand clones; 80% to 90% are singletons. The chain combines TRBV19 with TRBJ1-2; 11 positions agree with TRBD1. Sequenced sample: PBMCs or T cells enriched from blood (not recorded which). The clonotype comes from a woman aged 18-29 years who had recovered from COVID-19. CDR3 residues: CASSTWGQGDGYTF. CDR3 nucleotides: TGTGCCAGTAGTACCTGGGGACAGGGGGATGGCTACACCTTC.